The entry below gives a single TCR beta chain sequence along with its context. The data originate from a study of blood T cell repertoires in COVID-19. Study-level background: Specimens from acute and convalescent COVID-19 originated in the United States, Italy and Spain. PBMCs, B-cell-depleted T cells, or T cells were the source of the cDNA or gDNA that made up the material.

Authors' analysis steps: Counts of nucleated cells, estimated from reference gene primer amplification, were obtained. Repertoires were generated with immunoSEQ multiplex PCR, while TCRdb's copy carries only in-frame clones and drops some. The V and J calls and the clone size are those of that table, but D and trimming were determined from the DNA. The top ten hold around 9.8% of the sample, which has more than 85,000 clones, around 80% seen once. The CDR3 extends over 15 amino acids. Germline lookup yields CDR1 MNHEY and CDR2 SVGAGI. V shed 4 bases, J shed 2 bases, and the junction held 1 base outside the gene matches.

This clonotype was sampled from a man aged 55 to 70 with active or convalescent COVID-19. Sequencing used peripheral blood. V is TRBV6-5 and J is TRBJ2-3; 12 bases fit TRBD2. This chain's CDR3 is CASSWTSGDTDTQYF. Written as DNA, the CDR3 is TGTGCCAGCAGTTGGACTAGCGGGGACACAGATACGCAGTATTTT.